One and the same sample provided the 12 T cell receptor beta chains below, sequenced in a study of chemoradiotherapy in HPV16-positive cancers. Only in-frame clones appear in the TCRdb table, and some are missing; sequencing was by immunoSEQ multiplex PCR. Of more than 850 clones listed, 89% are singletons. The source was tumor tissue, collected from a patient who underwent chemoradiotherapy. All receptors derive from a human donor with HPV-associated anogenital cancer.

V gene TRBV5-1 combines with J gene TRBJ2-1, with a tentative D call TRBD2 (6 bases). The CDR3 is made up of 17 amino acids. Germline CDR1 and CDR2: SGHRS and YFSETQ. Trimming took 0 bases from V and 0 from J, leaving 13 bases between them. Here the CDR3 reads CASSLGGGALSYNEQFF. The CDR3 DNA follows: TGCGCCAGCAGCTTGGGAGGAGGGGCACTCTCCTACAATGAGCAGTTCTTC. The full variable domain, completed using reference TRBV5-1 and TRBJ2-1, is KAGVTQTPRYLIKTRGQQVTLSCSPISGHRSVSWYQQTPGQGLQFLFEYFSETQRNKGNFPGRFSGRQFSNSRSEMNVSTLELGDSALYLCASSLGGGALSYNEQFFGPGTRLTVL.

V gene TRBV4-3 combines with J gene TRBJ1-4; unclear D gene. V lost 1 base and J 4 bases, leaving 13 bases between the germline ends. From germline, CDR1 is LGHNA and CDR2 YSLEER. The CDR3 spans 16 residues. This CDR3 is CASSQGFTLGNEKLFF. CDR3 bases: TGCGCCAGCAGCCAAGGGTTCACATTGGGTAATGAAAAACTGTTTTTT.

The genes are TRBV12-5 and TRBJ2-1, with 10 bases matching TRBD1. The CDR3 contains 17 residues. Looked up from germline, CDR1 is LGHNT and CDR2 is FRNRAP. J was trimmed by 5 bases and V by 2 bases; bases with no gene match: 9. The CDR3 DNA reads TGTGCTAGTGGTTTGTCCCGGGGGACAGGGGATAACAATGAGCAGTTCTTC. It specifies CASGLSRGTGDNNEQFF.

The chain couples TRBV5-4 to TRBJ1-1, with unresolved D. The V gene's germline CDR1 is SGHNT and CDR2 YYREEE (reference sequence). Trimming removed 2 bases from V and 4 bases from J, with 6 bases in between. This CDR3 comprises 12 residues. CDR3 nucleotide sequence: TGTGCCAGCAGCTTACAGCGCACTGAAGCTTTCTTT. It specifies CASSLQRTEAFF.

This chain joins TRBV29-1 and TRBJ1-5; no clear D. Looked up from germline, CDR1 is SQVTM and CDR2 is ANQGSEA. V dropped 4 bases and J dropped 7 bases, with 14 bases sitting between them. This CDR3 is built from 13 residues. CDR3 sequence reads: CSVAQTNFQPQHF. The CDR3 nucleotides are TGCAGCGTTGCACAGACTAATTTCCAGCCCCAGCATTTT.

The chain has TRBV14 and TRBJ2-1, with 8 bases fitting TRBD1. The J segment lost 8 bases and the V segment lost 4 bases, leaving 4 bases of the junction unmatched. The CDR3 runs to 13 residues. CDR1 and CDR2 (germline): SGHDN, FVKESK. Written as DNA, the CDR3 is TGTGCCAGCAGCCTCCGACAGGGGCATGAGCAGTTCTTC. Translating gives CASSLRQGHEQFF.

This chain links TRBV14 with TRBJ2-7; 11 bases are a match to TRBD2. Trimming at V came to 5 bases and at J to 7 bases, leaving 4 bases not matched to a gene. The CDR3 has 13 residues. Germline assignment: CDR1 SGHDN and CDR2 FVKESK. The CDR3 loop reads CASSASGRTEQYV. The CDR3 region has the DNA TGTGCCAGCAGCGCTAGCGGGAGGACTGAGCAGTACGTC.

The genes are TRBV6-1 and TRBJ1-6; the D is unclear. The V end lost 11 bases, the J end lost 10 bases, and 18 bases lay between the germline ends. The CDR3 spans 13 residues. Germline CDR1 is MNHNS and CDR2 is SASEGT. This CDR3 reads CAEKEGKDSPLHF. For the CDR3, the DNA is TGTGCCGAGAAAGAGGGTAAAGACTCACCCCTCCACTTT.

The V call is TRBV4-3, the J call TRBJ2-3; TRBD2 agrees at 12 bases. CDR1 and CDR2 from the germline V gene are LGHNA and YSLEER. CDR3 length equals 16 residues. The J segment lost 3 bases and the V segment lost 0 bases, leaving 1 base of the junction unmatched. The chain's CDR3 is CASSQELAGGTDTQYF. CDR3 nucleotides: TGCGCCAGCAGCCAAGAACTAGCGGGAGGAACAGATACGCAGTATTTT.

The chain is built from TRBV7-2 and TRBJ2-3; 7 bases agree with TRBD2. This CDR3 contains 17 residues. Losses at the gene ends were 5 bases for V and 6 bases for J; bases not matched to a gene: 17. Germline V gene data show CDR1 as SGHTA and CDR2 as FQGNSA. CDR3 residues: CASSEDTGLIGVDTQYF. For the CDR3, the DNA is TGTGCCAGCAGCGAGGACACGGGACTAATCGGTGTTGATACGCAGTATTTT.

The chain recombines TRBV29-1 with TRBJ2-3; the D gene is possibly TRBD1 (7 bases). The CDR3 spans 13 residues. Germline values: CDR1 SQVTM, CDR2 ANQGSEA. V was cut by 4 bases and J by 4 bases, with 12 bases left in between. CDR3: CSVAAGQPDTQYF. The CDR3 region has the DNA TGCAGCGTTGCGGCGGGACAGCCAGATACGCAGTATTTT.

This clone was recorded a few times. V is TRBV7-9 and J is TRBJ2-1, with 9 bases fitting TRBD2. Germline CDR1 SEHNR, CDR2 FQNEAQ (reference sequence). V was clipped by 1 base and J by 5 bases; unmatched bases: 3. The CDR3 spans 15 residues. The CDR3 coding sequence is TGTGCCAGCAGCTTAGTTTCTAGCGGGAACAATGAGCAGTTCTTC. Translation: CASSLVSSGNNEQFF.